A selection of T cell receptor beta chains follows, all from one sample in a study of OX40 agonist ivuxolimab in advanced cancers. Libraries were prepared by immunoSEQ multiplex PCR; TCRdb keeps only in-frame clonotypes and omits some of them. Counted here are about 61,000 clones, 80% to 90% occurring once; the ten biggest clones make up 1.9%. Source: CD4+ or CD8+ T cells sorted from blood, taken in a trial of the OX40 agonist ivuxolimab. The receptors were sampled from an adult with an advanced solid tumor such as melanoma, head and neck, liver or kidney cancer. CDR3s include the opening cysteine and the closing phenylalanine or tryptophan. For some rows the clone size is stated as once, few or many, or as a class when expanded; others skip it.

v_gene,j_gene,abundance,CDR3aa
TRBV4-2,TRBJ2-6,once,CASSSRLAGAASGANVLTF
TRBV28,TRBJ1-2,-,CASSFNSYGYTF
TRBV28,TRBJ2-7,-,CASSLSQQGKQQYF
TRBV5-1,TRBJ1-1,-,CASQSGLMNTEAFF
TRBV5-6,TRBJ2-1,once,CASSLSASSYNEQFF
TRBV29-1,TRBJ1-2,-,CSVDPSTTGYTF
TRBV6-5,TRBJ1-1,-,CASSYSGVRVATEAFF
TRBV27,TRBJ2-1,-,CASSLGWDSYNEQFF
TRBV28,TRBJ1-5,-,CASSFLPTGNSNQPQHF
TRBV19,TRBJ2-2,-,CASTPDRGDTGELFF
TRBV15,TRBJ1-2,-,CATSRRSPPNYGYTF
TRBV9,TRBJ2-3,once,CASSGGTGTTDTQYF
TRBV7-8,TRBJ1-2,-,CASTHSSQDPAAYGYTF
TRBV11-2,TRBJ1-1,-,CASSFAWTGGTEAFF
TRBV11-2,TRBJ2-7,-,CASSGQGRGAGYHEQYF
TRBV6-1,TRBJ1-5,-,CASSVGASGNQPQHF
TRBV7-2,TRBJ2-1,few,CASSFRSSSYNEQFF
TRBV18,TRBJ1-5,once,CASSPPNGRGSNQPQHF
TRBV6-5,TRBJ2-7,-,CASSYSGPPVTYEQYF
TRBV18,TRBJ1-3,-,CASSPSGTQGNTIYF
TRBV28,TRBJ1-1,-,CASSLNRGIGTEAFF
TRBV5-1,TRBJ2-1,few,CASSLTRSSYNEQFF
TRBV27,TRBJ1-5,few,CASSLIPGNNQPQHF
TRBV7-9,TRBJ2-7,once,CASSLSRGEDEQYF
TRBV7-2,TRBJ1-5,-,CASSLSGTGGRSNQPQHF
TRBV7-9,TRBJ1-4,-,CASSSAGRATNEKLFF
TRBV7-7,TRBJ2-1,-,CASSPLAGGPGEQFF
TRBV7-9,TRBJ1-5,-,CASSLEVAGGIGGQPQHF
TRBV7-9,TRBJ2-1,-,CASSLETSVNEQFF
TRBV7-8,TRBJ1-2,-,CASALDFLYGYTF
TRBV6-6,TRBJ1-2,-,CASSYSRQGFGYTF
TRBV5-4,TRBJ2-1,-,CASSSRFLGTGEGEQFF
TRBV5-1,TRBJ2-2,-,CASSLITNTGELFF
TRBV28,TRBJ1-5,-,CASSFDGNQPQHF
TRBV7-2,TRBJ2-1,-,CASSLRPAETGFNEQFF
TRBV5-1,TRBJ2-1,-,CASTPVLGLASYNEQFF
TRBV25-1,TRBJ1-4,-,CASSEQGRRNEKLFF
TRBV5-4,TRBJ2-2,few,CASSLDYSNTGELFF
TRBV10-1,TRBJ1-4,-,CASSEQGNEKLFF
TRBV7-6,TRBJ1-2,-,CASSFEGYGYTF
TRBV11-2,TRBJ1-5,-,CASSHGGGNQPQHF
TRBV28,TRBJ2-6,-,CASTLRAGNAGANVLTF
TRBV15,TRBJ1-1,-,CATSRGGMNTEAFF
TRBV7-2,TRBJ2-2,-,CASSLRGLGTGELFF
TRBV7-9,TRBJ1-1,-,CASSFLLNTEAFF
TRBV5-1,TRBJ2-1,-,CASSLVVGSSYNEQFF
TRBV11-2,TRBJ2-1,-,CASSSQGGGNEQFF
TRBV7-3,TRBJ2-7,once,CASSEAGTYEQYF
TRBV27,TRBJ1-5,-,CASSLSLDRGQPQHF
TRBV27,TRBJ1-1,-,CASSARQGLNTEAFF
TRBV29-1,TRBJ2-2,-,CSVTDRGYDTGELFF
TRBV16,TRBJ2-1,-,CASSPLNRDRYNEQFF
TRBV11-2,TRBJ2-6,-,CASSLSGGAGANVLTF
TRBV9,TRBJ2-7,-,CASIGVAGIYEQYF
TRBV11-2,TRBJ2-6,-,CASSPGVGPPSGANVLTF
TRBV7-3,TRBJ2-1,-,CASSLLAGVGNEQFF